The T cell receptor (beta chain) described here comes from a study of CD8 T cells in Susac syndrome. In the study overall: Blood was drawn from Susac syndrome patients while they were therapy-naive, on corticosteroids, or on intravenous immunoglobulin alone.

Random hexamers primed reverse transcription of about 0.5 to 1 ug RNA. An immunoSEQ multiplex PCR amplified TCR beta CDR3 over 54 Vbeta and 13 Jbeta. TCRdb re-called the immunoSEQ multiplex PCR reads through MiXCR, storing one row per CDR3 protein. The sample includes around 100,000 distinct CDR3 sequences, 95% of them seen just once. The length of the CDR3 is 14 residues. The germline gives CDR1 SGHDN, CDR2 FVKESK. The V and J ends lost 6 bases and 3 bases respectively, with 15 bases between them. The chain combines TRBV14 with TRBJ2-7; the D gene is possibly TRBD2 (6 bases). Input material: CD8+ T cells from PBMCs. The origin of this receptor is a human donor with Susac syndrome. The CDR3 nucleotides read TGTGCCAGCAGTCGCCGGGACTTAAACTACGAGCAGTACTTC. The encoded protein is CASSRRDLNYEQYF.